These 19 T cell receptor beta chains share one sample of origin, sequenced in a study of post-analysis software for immune sequencing data. Study-level results: Higher frequency in patients than in controls was seen for roughly five TRBV segments, with TRBV5-6, TRBV5-1 and TRBV20-1 among them.

These receptors' targets are unknown. Unique molecular identifiers had been added to the TCR beta cDNA libraries. TCRdb reprocessed the PCR reads with MiXCR, giving one entry per CDR3 protein. The sample shows 800,000 to 950,000 distinct CDR3 sequences, roughly 50% of them seen only once. Sequencing was done on a sample of blood. Receptors originate from a girl aged 10-17 years with multiple sclerosis.

The chain combines TRBV6-5 with TRBJ2-1, with TRBD2 matching over 14 bases. Germline V gene sequence: CDR1 MNHEY, CDR2 SVGAGI. The CDR3 contains 16 residues. Trimming removed 10 bases from V and 9 bases from J; junction bases left unmatched: 14. Here the CDR3 reads CAIMGTSGRGKVEQFF. CDR3 DNA: TGTGCCATCATGGGGACTAGCGGGAGAGGCAAGGTTGAGCAGTTCTTC.

Turning to this clonotype: Sequence at one end of the junction differs from germline and may be a read error. The CDR3 protein is CASSYDTYRDSGANVLTF. In DNA, the CDR3 is TGCGCCAGCAGCTATGACACCTACAGGGACTCTGGGGCCAACGTCCTGACTTTC. The chain combines TRBV7-6 with TRBJ2-6, with TRBD1 as a possible D gene (6 bases). This CDR3 comprises 18 residues. Germline CDR1 is SGHVS and CDR2 is FNYEAQ.

The chain joins TRBV10-3 to TRBJ2-7; tentative D call: TRBD1 (6 bases). The V gene lost 0 bases and the J gene lost 7 bases, with 19 bases spanning the gap. The CDR3 contains 16 residues. Germline CDR1 reads ENHRY; CDR2 reads SYGVKD. CDR3 sequence reads: CAISESRQGLYNEQYF. Here the CDR3 DNA reads TGTGCCATCAGTGAGTCGCGGCAGGGGCTCTACAATGAGCAGTACTTC.

This clonotype has only a few counts. The chain couples TRBV6-7 to TRBJ2-5; TRBD1 matches at 7 bases. TRBV6-7 is known as an ORF, though its function is uncertain. This CDR3 spans 13 amino acids. V lost 7 bases to trimming and J lost 1 base; unmatched junction nucleotides: 3. The chain's CDR3 is CASTWDSQETQYF. The CDR3 DNA is TGTGCCAGCACCTGGGACAGCCAAGAGACCCAGTACTTC.

The chain carries TRBV12-3 or TRBV12-4 and TRBJ1-5, with 7 bases lining up with TRBD1. The J segment lost 2 bases and the V segment lost 6 bases, leaving 7 bases of the junction unmatched. The CDR3 runs to 15 residues. Here the CDR3 reads CASRPDREGNQPQHF. The CDR3 region has the DNA TGTGCCAGCAGACCAGACAGGGAGGGCAATCAGCCCCAGCATTTT.

In this sample, this clonotype turned up a few times. This chain joins TRBV20-1 and TRBJ2-5, with D perhaps TRBD1 or TRBD2 (5 bases each). Germline V gene sequence: CDR1 DFQATT, CDR2 SNEGSKA (reference sequence). The ends were cut back, 0 bases at V and 5 bases at J, with 22 bases in the middle. The CDR3 contains 17 residues. The CDR3 loop reads CSARDVSRVAEGETQYF. For the CDR3, the DNA is TGCAGTGCTAGAGATGTGAGCAGGGTGGCTGAGGGGGAGACCCAGTACTTC.

CDR3 sequence reads: CASSLRLATSTDTQYF. The CDR3 DNA reads TGTGCCAGCAGTTTAAGGCTAGCTACTAGCACAGATACGCAGTATTTT. The chain has TRBV12-3 or TRBV12-4 and TRBJ2-3, with D tentatively TRBD2 (5 bases). This CDR3 region has 16 residues. Trimming pared 2 bases from V and 0 bases from J, leaving 12 bases between.

The chain recombines TRBV30 with TRBJ2-7; D remains unclear. V shed 3 bases and J shed 2 bases, with 11 bases lying between them. This CDR3 comprises 13 residues. In germline, CDR1 is GTSNPN, CDR2 SVGIG (reference sequence). In DNA, the CDR3 is TGTGCCTGGAGCTCGCAGGTAACCTACGAGCAGTACTTC. Encoded protein: CAWSSQVTYEQYF.

This clonotype has just a few counts. V usage is TRBV4-1 and J usage is TRBJ2-7; 13 bases agree with TRBD2. This CDR3 is 17 amino acids long. The ends lost 4 bases at V and 2 bases at J; junction bases unmatched: 8. Per the germline V gene, CDR1 is MGHRA and CDR2 is YSYEKL. CDR3: CASSPIRTSGSTYEQYF. CDR3 in DNA: TGCGCCAGCAGCCCGATCCGGACTAGCGGGAGCACCTACGAGCAGTACTTC.

The rearrangement links TRBV12-5 to TRBJ1-5; weak D call: TRBD1 (6 bases). This CDR3 comprises 16 residues. Per germline, CDR1 LGHNT and CDR2 FRNRAP. With 2 bases removed from V and 3 bases from J, the gap between germline ends came to 14 bases. DNA of the CDR3: TGTGCTAGTGGTTTGTGGGAAGGGGGTCTCAATCAGCCCCAGCATTTT. As protein: CASGLWEGGLNQPQHF.

The chain joins TRBV5-1 to TRBJ2-3; D gene uncertain. There are 12 residues in the CDR3. Germline lookup yields CDR1 SGHRS and CDR2 YFSETQ. The V gene lost 3 bases and the J gene lost 2 bases, with 4 bases spanning the gap. The chain's CDR3 is CASSWDTDTQYF. Here the CDR3 DNA reads TGCGCCAGCAGCTGGGACACAGATACGCAGTATTTT.

In this sample, this clonotype turned up once. V gene TRBV20-1 combines with J gene TRBJ2-1, with 7 bases lining up with TRBD2. The V gene's germline CDR1 is DFQATT and CDR2 SNEGSKA (reference sequence). This CDR3 spans 14 amino acids. The junction had 2 bases not matched to a gene; V was cut back by 2 bases and J by 1 base. CDR3 DNA: TGCAGTGCTAGACTAGCGGCATCCTACAATGAGCAGTTCTTC. It codes for CSARLAASYNEQFF.

This clonotype has more than one count but fewer than ten. V usage is TRBV5-1 and J usage is TRBJ2-3; D is uncertain. Germline assignment: CDR1 SGHRS and CDR2 YFSETQ. The CDR3 is made up of 14 amino acids. V was pared by 6 bases and J by 6 bases, with 17 bases between. The CDR3 protein is CASIRTAGDDTQYF. The CDR3 DNA reads as TGCGCCAGCATCCGGACCGCCGGCGACGATACGCAGTATTTT.

J is TRBJ2-4 and V is TRBV25-1; 8 bases fit TRBD1. Judging by the DNA end, TRBJ2-7 fits better; the J call may be wrong. The CDR3 sequence is 15 residues long. The V gene's germline CDR1 is MGHDK and CDR2 SYGVNS. The CDR3 region has the DNA TGTGCCAGCAGCCAATCTGACAGGGGCGACTACGAGCAGTACTTC. Its protein is CASSQSDRGDYEQYF.

The sample holds a few counts of this clonotype. CDR3 DNA: TGTGCCAGCTCCCCCCGTAGGACCGGGGCCTACTACGAGCAGTACTTC. This translates into CASSPRRTGAYYEQYF. This chain uses TRBV18 with TRBJ2-7; D assignment may be TRBD1 or TRBD2 (5 bases each). Germline V gene sequence: CDR1 KGHSH, CDR2 LQKENI. V was clipped by 6 bases and J by 3 bases, with 21 bases between them. This CDR3 is 16 amino acids long. Filled out from reference TRBV18 and TRBJ2-7, the complete variable domain reads NAGVMQNPRHLVRRRGQEARLRCSPMKGHSHVYWYRQLPEEGLKFMVYLQKENIIDESGMPKERFSAEFPKEGPSILRIQQVVRGDSAAYFCASSPRRTGAYYEQYFGPGTRLTVT.

The chain has TRBV11-2 and TRBJ2-5; D may match TRBD1 or TRBD2 (5 bases each). In germline, CDR1 is SGHAT, CDR2 FQNNGV. Trimming took off 1 base at V and 11 bases at J, with 14 bases between the two ends. The CDR3 length is 13 residues. This CDR3 is CASSLVDLGEQYF. As DNA, the CDR3 is TGTGCCAGCAGCTTAGTTGATCTGGGGGAGCAGTACTTC. The full variable domain, completed using reference TRBV11-2 and TRBJ2-5, is EAGVAQSPRYKIIEKRQSVAFWCNPISGHATLYWYQQILGQGPKLLIQFQNNGVVDDSQLPKDRFSAERLKGVDSTLKIQPAKLEDSAVYLCASSLVDLGEQYFGPGTRLLVL.

This clonotype was counted a single time. For the CDR3, the DNA is TGTGCCAGCAGTTACTCGTCACAAACGCTCGTACGCGAGCAGTACTTC. Translation: CASSYSSQTLVREQYF. The chain carries TRBV6-5 and TRBJ2-4; no reliable D call. The DNA end lines up better with TRBJ2-7; the J call may be wrong. The CDR3 runs to 16 residues. The germline V gene has CDR1 MNHEY and CDR2 SVGAGI.

This clonotype was found once. This chain connects TRBV15 to TRBJ2-7, with unresolved D. This CDR3 is built from 12 residues. V shed 8 bases and J shed 0 bases, with 8 bases lying between them. From germline, CDR1 is LNHNV and CDR2 YYDKDF (reference sequence). This CDR3 reads CATGQDSYEQYF. CDR3 sequence (DNA): TGTGCCACCGGTCAGGACTCCTACGAGCAGTACTTC.

V gene TRBV7-3 combines with J gene TRBJ2-3; tentatively, D is TRBD1 (5 bases). The V gene lost 5 bases and the J gene lost 6 bases, with 18 bases spanning the gap. Germline V gene lookup returns CDR1 SGHTA and CDR2 FQGTGA. There are 15 residues in the CDR3. CDR3: CASSAGGAAVDTQYF. DNA of the CDR3: TGTGCCAGCAGCGCCGGTGGGGCCGCCGTCGATACGCAGTATTTT.